The text below deals with one T cell receptor (beta chain). Its antigen is unknown. No qualities accompany the bases; no much larger clone lies one base away. The CDR3 runs 12 residues from the cysteine to the phenylalanine. CDR3 DNA is the only sequence kept; it has 36 bases, read in frame from the first base. V gives up 8 bases and J gives up 5 bases, and the segment between their germline ends measures 13 bases. According to the germline V gene, CDR1 reads SGHVS and CDR2 reads FNYEAQ. Ophthalmopathy patients had moderately to severely active disease, with a Clinical Activity Score of 3 or more, a NOSPECS grade of 4 or more, and a disease duration of less than 3 months. Exclusion was applied to patients with uncontrolled infections, other autoimmune diseases, pregnancy or lactation. Diagnoses were based on clinical symptoms, serum thyroxine and TRAb, thyroid ultrasound and orbital computed tomography. Ficoll-Paque density gradient centrifugation was used to isolate PBMCs from about 10 ml of fresh peripheral blood. Total RNA was extracted using Trizol reagent, and RNA quality was assessed on an Agilent 2100 Bioanalyzer.

The record originates from a study of T cells in Graves' hyperthyroidism and ophthalmopathy (dated by TCRdb to between 2018 and 2021). A note on the overall study: Peripheral blood was sampled at the time of initial diagnosis, prior to any treatment. TCR V-J signatures able to tell the groups apart were searched for in a discovery cohort of around 95 patients, of whom roughly 42 had Graves' ophthalmopathy and 55 to 60 had stable Graves' hyperthyroidism. Prospective prediction of ophthalmopathy was tested in an independent validation cohort of 18 to 20 hyperthyroidism patients and 17 patients who later progressed to ophthalmopathy. The approximately 98 discovery patients were randomly divided into training and test sets at a 7:3 ratio. In addition, the study compared T-cell repertoires in thyroid tissue and in blood from about 6 Graves' hyperthyroidism patients. Following sampling, methimazole starting at 30 mg daily was given to hyperthyroidism patients, and high-dose intravenous methylprednisolone was given to ophthalmopathy patients. According to the paper, TCR Vbeta CDR3 sequencing was carried out on 135 peripheral blood samples, which came from 40 to 45 ophthalmopathy, around 74 hyperthyroidism and approximately 17 progressor patients. Paper-wide results and their limitations: In validation, progression to ophthalmopathy was predicted by the model with more than 65% sensitivity and just over 72% specificity, a median of about 6.8 months before onset. Ophthalmopathy was separated from stable hyperthyroidism by a 13 V-J signature model, with about 88% sensitivity and approximately 81% specificity obtained in cross-validation and 80%/75% obtained in testing. Most expanded thyroid clonotypes (frequency above 0.001) were also found in blood, which suggests that blood repertoires may mirror thyroid immune responses. Sample size was not statistically predetermined, and blinding of investigators to group allocation was not performed.

The TCR beta CDR3 regions were amplified from the RNA transcripts. A first-round RT-PCR of the TCR CDR3 used the HTBI primer set with the Qiagen OneStep RT-PCR kit. Libraries were constructed in a second round of multiplex PCR, after which size selection and purification were performed. Sequencing of the libraries was done on an Illumina HiSeq2000 using paired-end 100 bp reads. On the study's bioinformatics: SOAPnuke was used to process the raw data, with reads discarded if the reads contained adapters or uncalled bases, had a mean Phred below 15, or lacked an exact constant-primer or identifier match. COPE v1.2.5 was used to merge the high-quality paired reads, and each unique nucleotide sequence was defined as a clonotype. MiTCR v1.1 was used to align the clonotypes against IMGT TRBV, TRBD and TRBJ reference segments. The analysis included only V-J combinations with a frequency above 0.0001, which together covered 99% to 99.2% of the repertoires. The TCS score was defined as F50 (clonal expansion) divided by E x V (chaos), with BLOSUM62-based TCRdist calculated between CDR3 peptides within each V-J. Welch's t-statistics and random forest reduced fewer than 550 V-J features to about 12, which were used in a naive Bayes classifier (R e1071). The public reads were reprocessed in TCRdb via fastp at Q25 and MiXCR, keeping in-frame beta chains. Here each entry gathers all rows of one CDR3 protein and keeps the most common genes and DNA. These V and J calls derive from TCRdb rather than the authors' analysis. In all, the sample holds 330,000 or so distinct CDR3 sequences, and 15% to 20% of those were seen once. Together, the top ten hold roughly 15% of the sample.

The source of this sequence is a middle-aged woman with Graves' ophthalmopathy. Sequencing was performed on blood. The V and J segments used are TRBV7-6 and TRBJ2-7, with no D gene named confidently. The CDR3 here reads CASAGRYDEQYF. The nucleotide sequence reads TGTGCCAGCGCCGGCCGGTACGACGAGCAGTACTTC.